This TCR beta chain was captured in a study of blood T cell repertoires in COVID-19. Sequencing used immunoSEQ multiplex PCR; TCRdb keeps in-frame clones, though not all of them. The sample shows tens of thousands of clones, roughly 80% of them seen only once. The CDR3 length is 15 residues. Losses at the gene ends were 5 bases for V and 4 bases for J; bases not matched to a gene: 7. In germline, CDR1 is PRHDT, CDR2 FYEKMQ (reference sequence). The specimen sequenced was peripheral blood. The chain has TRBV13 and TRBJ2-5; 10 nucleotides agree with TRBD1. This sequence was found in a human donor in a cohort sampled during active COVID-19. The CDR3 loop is CASSPQDRGAETQYF. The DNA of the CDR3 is TGTGCCAGCAGCCCTCAGGACAGGGGGGCAGAGACCCAGTACTTC.